This section outlines one T cell receptor beta chain sequence together with its context. This entry is derived from a study of lymphopenia after photon versus proton radiotherapy. This table comes from immunoSEQ multiplex PCR, and its TCRdb copy is limited to in-frame clones, with some not included. This sample has about 83,000 clones, with about 86% found just once. This CDR3 comprises 15 residues. The V and J ends lost 5 bases and 3 bases respectively, with 17 bases between them. CDR1 and CDR2 from the germline V gene are SGHTA and FQGTGA. The V and J genes are TRBV7-3 and TRBJ2-7; D perhaps matches TRBD1 (6 bases). This TCR was sampled from a man aged 55-75 years with pancreatic cancer. The specimen comprised peripheral blood, sampled from a patient treated with proton-based radiotherapy. The CDR3 nucleotides are TGTGCCAGCAGCGAGGGGCAGGGGAGTTACTACGAGCAGTACTTC. Amino acid sequence: CASSEGQGSYYEQYF.